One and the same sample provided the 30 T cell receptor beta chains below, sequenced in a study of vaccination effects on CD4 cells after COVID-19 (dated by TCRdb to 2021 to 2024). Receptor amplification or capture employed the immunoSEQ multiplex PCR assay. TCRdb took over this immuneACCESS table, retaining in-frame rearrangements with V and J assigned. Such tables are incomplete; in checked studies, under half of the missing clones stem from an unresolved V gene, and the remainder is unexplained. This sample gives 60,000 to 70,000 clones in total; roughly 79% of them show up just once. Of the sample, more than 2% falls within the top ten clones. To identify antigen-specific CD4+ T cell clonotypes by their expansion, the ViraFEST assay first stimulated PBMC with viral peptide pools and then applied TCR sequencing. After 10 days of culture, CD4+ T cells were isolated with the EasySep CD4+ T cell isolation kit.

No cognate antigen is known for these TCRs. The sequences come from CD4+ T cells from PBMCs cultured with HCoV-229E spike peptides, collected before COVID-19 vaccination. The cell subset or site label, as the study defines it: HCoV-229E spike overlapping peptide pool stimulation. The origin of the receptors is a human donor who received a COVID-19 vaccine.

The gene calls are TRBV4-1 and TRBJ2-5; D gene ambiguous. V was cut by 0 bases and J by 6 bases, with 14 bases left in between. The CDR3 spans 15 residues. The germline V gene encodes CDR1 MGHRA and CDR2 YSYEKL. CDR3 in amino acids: CASSQDSTRGQTQYF. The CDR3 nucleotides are TGCGCCAGCAGCCAAGATTCAACGCGCGGACAGACCCAGTACTTC.

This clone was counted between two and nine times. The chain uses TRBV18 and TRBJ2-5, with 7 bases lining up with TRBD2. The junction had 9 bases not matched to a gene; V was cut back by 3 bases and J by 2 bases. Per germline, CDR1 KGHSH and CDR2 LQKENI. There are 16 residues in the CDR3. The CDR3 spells CASSPTRTGRQETQYF. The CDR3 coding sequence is TGTGCCAGCTCACCTACACGGACCGGGAGGCAAGAGACCCAGTACTTC.

The CDR3 bases are TGTGCCAGCAGCTTAGGAGCTAACCAAGAGACCCAGTACTTC. Protein product: CASSLGANQETQYF. This chain links TRBV7-2 with TRBJ2-5; D is undetermined. The ends were cut back, 1 base at V and 0 bases at J, with 6 bases in the middle. The germline CDR1 and CDR2 sequences are SGHTA and FQGNSA. The length of the CDR3 is 14 residues. Filled out from reference TRBV7-2 and TRBJ2-5, the complete variable domain reads GAGVSQSPSNKVTEKGKDVELRCDPISGHTALYWYRQSLGQGLEFLIYFQGNSAPDKSGLPSDRFSAERTGGSVSTLTIQRTQQEDSAVYLCASSLGANQETQYFGPGTRLLVL.

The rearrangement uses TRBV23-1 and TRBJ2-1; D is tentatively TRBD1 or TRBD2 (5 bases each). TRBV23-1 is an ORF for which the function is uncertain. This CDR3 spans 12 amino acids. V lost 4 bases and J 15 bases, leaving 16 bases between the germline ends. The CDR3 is CASSLRGPRWFF. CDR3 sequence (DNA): TGCGCCAGCAGTCTTAGGGGACCTAGGTGGTTCTTC.

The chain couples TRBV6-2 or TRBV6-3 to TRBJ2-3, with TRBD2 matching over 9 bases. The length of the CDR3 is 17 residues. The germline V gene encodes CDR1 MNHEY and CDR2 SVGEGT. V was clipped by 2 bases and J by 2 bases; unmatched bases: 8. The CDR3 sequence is CASSYGLAGTHTDTQYF. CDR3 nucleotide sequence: TGTGCCAGCAGTTACGGGCTAGCGGGGACCCACACAGATACGCAGTATTTT.

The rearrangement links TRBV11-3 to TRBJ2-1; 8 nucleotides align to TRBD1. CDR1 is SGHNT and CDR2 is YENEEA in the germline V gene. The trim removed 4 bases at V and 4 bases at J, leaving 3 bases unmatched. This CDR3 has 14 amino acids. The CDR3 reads CASSSRTGYNEQFF. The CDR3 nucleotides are TGTGCCAGCAGCTCAAGGACAGGGTACAATGAGCAGTTCTTC.

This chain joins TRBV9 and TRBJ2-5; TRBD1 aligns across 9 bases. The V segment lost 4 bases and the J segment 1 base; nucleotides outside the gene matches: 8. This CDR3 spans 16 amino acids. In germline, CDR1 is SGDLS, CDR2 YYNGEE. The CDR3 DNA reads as TGTGCCAGCAGCCCAGGGACAGGGTCATCCCAAGAGACCCAGTACTTC. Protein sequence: CASSPGTGSSQETQYF.

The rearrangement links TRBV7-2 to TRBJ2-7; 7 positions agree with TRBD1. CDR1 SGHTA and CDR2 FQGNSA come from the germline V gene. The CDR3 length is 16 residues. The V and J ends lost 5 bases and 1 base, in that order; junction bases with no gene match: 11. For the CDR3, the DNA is TGTGCCAGCAGCCCCACTGACAGGGTAGGATCCTACGAGCAGTACGTC. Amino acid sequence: CASSPTDRVGSYEQYV.

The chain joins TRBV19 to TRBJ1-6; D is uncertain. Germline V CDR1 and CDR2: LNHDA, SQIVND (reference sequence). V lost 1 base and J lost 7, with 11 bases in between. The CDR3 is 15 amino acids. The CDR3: CASSIGRTGNSPLHF. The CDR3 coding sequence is TGTGCCAGTAGTATAGGGCGGACGGGAAATTCACCCCTCCACTTT. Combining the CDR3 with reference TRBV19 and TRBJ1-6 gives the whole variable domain DGGITQSPKYLFRKEGQNVTLSCEQNLNHDAMYWYRQDPGQGLRLIYYSQIVNDFQKGDIAEGYSVSREKKESFPLTVTSAQKNPTAFYLCASSIGRTGNSPLHFGNGTRLTVT.

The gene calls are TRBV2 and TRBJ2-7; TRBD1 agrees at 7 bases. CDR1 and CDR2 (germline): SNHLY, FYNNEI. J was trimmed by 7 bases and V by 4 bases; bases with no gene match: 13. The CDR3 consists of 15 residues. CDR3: CASSGDSPGLGEQYV. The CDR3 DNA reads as TGTGCCAGCAGTGGGGACAGCCCCGGGTTAGGGGAGCAGTACGTC.

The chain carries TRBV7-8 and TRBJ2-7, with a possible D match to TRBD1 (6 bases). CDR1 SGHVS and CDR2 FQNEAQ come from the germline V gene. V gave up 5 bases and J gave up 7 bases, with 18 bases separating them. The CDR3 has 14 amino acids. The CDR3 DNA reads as TGTGCCAGCAGCCCCCGGGACAAAGGTTGGGAGCAGTACGTC. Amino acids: CASSPRDKGWEQYV.

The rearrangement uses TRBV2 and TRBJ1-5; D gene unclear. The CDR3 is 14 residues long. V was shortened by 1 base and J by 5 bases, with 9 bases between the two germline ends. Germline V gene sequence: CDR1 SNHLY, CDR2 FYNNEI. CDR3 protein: CASSEGQRHQPQHF. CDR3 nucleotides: TGTGCCAGCAGTGAAGGGCAGCGACATCAGCCCCAGCATTTT.

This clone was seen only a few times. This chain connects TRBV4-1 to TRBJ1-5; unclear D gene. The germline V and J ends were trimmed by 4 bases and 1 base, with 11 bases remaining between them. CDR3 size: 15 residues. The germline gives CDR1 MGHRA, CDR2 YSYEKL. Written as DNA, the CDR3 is TGCGCCAGCAGCCCCAATGGGGTGAGCAATCAGCCCCAGCATTTT. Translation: CASSPNGVSNQPQHF.

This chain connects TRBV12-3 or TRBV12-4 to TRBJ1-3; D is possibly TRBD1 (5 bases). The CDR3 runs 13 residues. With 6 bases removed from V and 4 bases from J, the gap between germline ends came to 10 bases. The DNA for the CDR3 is TGTGCCAGCAGGTCAGGGTACGGAAACACCATATATTTT. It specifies CASRSGYGNTIYF.

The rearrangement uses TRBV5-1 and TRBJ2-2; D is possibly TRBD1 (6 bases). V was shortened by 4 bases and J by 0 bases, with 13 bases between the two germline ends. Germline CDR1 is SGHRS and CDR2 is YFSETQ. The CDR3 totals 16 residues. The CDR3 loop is CASSRIAGANTGELFF. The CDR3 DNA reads TGCGCCAGCAGCCGCATCGCAGGGGCGAACACCGGGGAGCTGTTTTTT.

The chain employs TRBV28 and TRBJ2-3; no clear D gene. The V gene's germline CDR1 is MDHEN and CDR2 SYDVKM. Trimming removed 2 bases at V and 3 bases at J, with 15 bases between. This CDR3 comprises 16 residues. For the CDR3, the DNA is TGTGCCAGCAGTTTAAAGTACAGAGTACCAACAGATACGCAGTATTTT. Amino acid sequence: CASSLKYRVPTDTQYF.

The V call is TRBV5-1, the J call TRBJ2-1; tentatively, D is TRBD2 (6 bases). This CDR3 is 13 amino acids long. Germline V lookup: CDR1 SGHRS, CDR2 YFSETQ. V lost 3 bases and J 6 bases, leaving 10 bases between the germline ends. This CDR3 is CASSSGLPNEQFF. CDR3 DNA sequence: TGCGCCAGCAGCTCCGGACTACCCAATGAGCAGTTCTTC.

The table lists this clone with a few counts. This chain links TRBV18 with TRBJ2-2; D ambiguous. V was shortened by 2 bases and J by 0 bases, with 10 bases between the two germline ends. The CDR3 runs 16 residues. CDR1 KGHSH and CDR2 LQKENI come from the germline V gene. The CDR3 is CASSPFSSANTGELFF. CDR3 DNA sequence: TGTGCCAGCTCACCATTCTCCAGCGCGAACACCGGGGAGCTGTTTTTT.

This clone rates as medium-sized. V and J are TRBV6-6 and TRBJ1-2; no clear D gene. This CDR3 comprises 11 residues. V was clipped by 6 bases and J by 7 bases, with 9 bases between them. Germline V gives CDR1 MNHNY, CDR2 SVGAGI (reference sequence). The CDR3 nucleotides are TGTGCCAGCAGATCAGGTGGTGGCTACACCTTC. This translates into CASRSGGGYTF.

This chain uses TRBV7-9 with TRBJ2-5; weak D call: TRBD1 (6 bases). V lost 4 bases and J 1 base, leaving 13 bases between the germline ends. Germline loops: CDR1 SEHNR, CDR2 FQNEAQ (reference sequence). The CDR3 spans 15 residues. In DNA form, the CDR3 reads TGTGCCAGCAGCTGGCATGGACAGCTCCAAGAGACCCAGTACTTC. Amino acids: CASSWHGQLQETQYF.

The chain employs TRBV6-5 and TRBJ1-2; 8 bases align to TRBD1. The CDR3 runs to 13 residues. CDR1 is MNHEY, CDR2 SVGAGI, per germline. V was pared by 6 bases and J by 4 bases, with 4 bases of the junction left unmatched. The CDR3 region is CASSHRGAYGYTF. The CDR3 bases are TGTGCCAGCAGCCACAGGGGGGCCTATGGCTACACCTTC.

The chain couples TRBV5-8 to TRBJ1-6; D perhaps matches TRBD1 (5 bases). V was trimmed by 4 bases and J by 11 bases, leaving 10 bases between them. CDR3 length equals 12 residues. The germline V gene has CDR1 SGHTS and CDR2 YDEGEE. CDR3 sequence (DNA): TGTGCCAGCAGCGGAACAGGCACACCCCTCCACTTT. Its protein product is CASSGTGTPLHF.

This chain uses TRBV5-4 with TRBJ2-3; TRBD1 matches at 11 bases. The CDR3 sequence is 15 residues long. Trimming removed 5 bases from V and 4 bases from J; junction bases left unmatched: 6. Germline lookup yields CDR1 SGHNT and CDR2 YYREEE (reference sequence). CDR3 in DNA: TGTGCCAGCAGGGGACAGGGGGGGAAGTCAGATACGCAGTATTTT. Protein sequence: CASRGQGGKSDTQYF.

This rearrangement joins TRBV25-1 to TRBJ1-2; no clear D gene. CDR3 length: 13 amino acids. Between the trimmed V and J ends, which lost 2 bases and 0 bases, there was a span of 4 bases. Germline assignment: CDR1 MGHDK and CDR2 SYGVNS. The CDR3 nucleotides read TGTGCCAGCAGTGAAACGGCTAACTATGGCTACACCTTC. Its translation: CASSETANYGYTF.

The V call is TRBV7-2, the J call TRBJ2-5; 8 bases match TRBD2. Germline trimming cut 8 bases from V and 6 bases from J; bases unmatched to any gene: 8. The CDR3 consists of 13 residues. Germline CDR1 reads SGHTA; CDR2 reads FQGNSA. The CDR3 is CASGAGALKTQYF. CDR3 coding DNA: TGTGCCAGCGGAGCGGGGGCCCTTAAGACCCAGTACTTC.

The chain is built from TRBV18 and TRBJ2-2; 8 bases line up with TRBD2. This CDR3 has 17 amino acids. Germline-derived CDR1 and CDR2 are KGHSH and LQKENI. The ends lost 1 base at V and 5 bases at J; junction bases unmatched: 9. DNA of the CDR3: TGTGCCAGCTCACCACAAGATTTAGCGGGGACTACCGGGGAGCTGTTTTTT. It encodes CASSPQDLAGTTGELFF.

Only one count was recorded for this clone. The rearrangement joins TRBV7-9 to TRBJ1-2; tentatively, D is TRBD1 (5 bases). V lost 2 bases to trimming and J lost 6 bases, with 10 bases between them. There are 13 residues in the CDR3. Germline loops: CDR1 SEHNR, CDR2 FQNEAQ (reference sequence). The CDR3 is CASSLSRVHGYTF. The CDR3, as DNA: TGTGCCAGCAGCTTAAGCAGGGTCCATGGCTACACCTTC.

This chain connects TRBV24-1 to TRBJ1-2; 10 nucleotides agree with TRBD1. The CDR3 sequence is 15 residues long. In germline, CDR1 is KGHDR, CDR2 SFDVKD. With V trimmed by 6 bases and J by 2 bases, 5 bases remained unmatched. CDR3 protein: CATSPSGQGNYGYTF. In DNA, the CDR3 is TGTGCCACCAGTCCCTCGGGACAGGGGAACTATGGCTACACCTTC.

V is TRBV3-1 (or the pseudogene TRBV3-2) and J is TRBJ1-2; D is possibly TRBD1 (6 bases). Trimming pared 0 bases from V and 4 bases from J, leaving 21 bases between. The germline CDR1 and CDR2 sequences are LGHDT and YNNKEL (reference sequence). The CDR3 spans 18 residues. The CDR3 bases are TGTGCCAGCAGCCAAGATTTGGAATATACCAGGGGACGCTATGGCTACACCTTC. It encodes CASSQDLEYTRGRYGYTF.

CDR3 loop: CASSTQTGDTGELFF. The CDR3 region has the DNA TGTGCCAGCAGCACCCAGACAGGGGACACCGGGGAGCTGTTTTTT. The chain joins TRBV7-2 to TRBJ2-2; TRBD1 matches at 8 bases. Germline values: CDR1 SGHTA, CDR2 FQGNSA. CDR3 size: 15 residues. V lost 5 bases and J lost 3; bases outside the gene matches: 5.